Shown below are 29 T cell receptor beta chains from a single sample sequenced in a study of cytomegalovirus exposure and HLA in healthy donors. Produced via immunoSEQ multiplex PCR; TCRdb's table is partial and in-frame only. The sample has some 99,000 clones, more than 70% seen once. Specimen: PBMCs. The receptors derive from a woman between 18 and 30 years old in good health and CMV-seronegative.

This rearrangement joins TRBV28 to TRBJ1-1, with D perhaps TRBD1 (6 bases). Germline CDR1 is MDHEN and CDR2 is SYDVKM. V was pared by 7 bases and J by 1 base, with 19 bases between. The CDR3 has 16 residues. CDR3 sequence: CASTHPQGRRNTEAFF. CDR3 nucleotides: TGTGCCAGCACCCACCCACAGGGTAGGAGGAACACTGAAGCTTTCTTT.

The chain links TRBV6-5 to TRBJ1-2, with a possible D match to TRBD1 (5 bases). Trimming cost V 4 bases and J 7 bases, with 16 bases left between them. The length of the CDR3 is 14 residues. Germline loops: CDR1 MNHEY, CDR2 SVGAGI. CDR3 amino acids: CASSFRESRGGYTF. The CDR3 DNA reads as TGTGCCAGCAGTTTCAGGGAAAGCAGAGGTGGCTACACCTTC.

This chain uses TRBV7-6 with TRBJ1-1, with TRBD1 matching over 11 bases. Germline CDR1 SGHVS, CDR2 FNYEAQ. V lost 1 base and J lost 5; bases outside the gene matches: 6. The CDR3 runs to 16 residues. The CDR3 DNA reads TGTGCCAGCAGCTTAGGTGGGACAGGGGGAGGTACTGAAGCTTTCTTT. This gives the protein CASSLGGTGGGTEAFF. Drawing the rest from reference TRBV7-6 and TRBJ1-1, the complete variable domain is GAGVSQSPRYKVTKRGQDVALRCDPISGHVSLYWYRQALGQGPEFLTYFNYEAQQDKSGLPNDRFSAERPEGSISTLTIQRTEQRDSAMYRCASSLGGTGGGTEAFFGQGTRLTVV.

The V call is TRBV4-3, the J call TRBJ2-2; 9 bases are shared with TRBD2. Germline V gives CDR1 LGHNA, CDR2 YSLEER. Germline trimming cut 3 bases from V and 9 bases from J; bases unmatched to any gene: 8. This CDR3 has 15 amino acids. CDR3 sequence (DNA): TGCGCCAGCAGCCAGGGGGCTAGCGGGGTGCGGGAGCTGTTTTTT. Translation gives CASSQGASGVRELFF.

The J gene is TRBJ2-1, the V gene TRBV30; a weak D match, TRBD2 (5 bases). CDR3 length: 11 amino acids. Germline V gene data show CDR1 as GTSNPN and CDR2 as SVGIG (reference sequence). V was shortened by 8 bases and J by 7 bases, with 12 bases between the two germline ends. The CDR3 spells CARAEVNEQFF. Written as DNA, the CDR3 is TGTGCCAGAGCGGAGGTTAATGAGCAGTTCTTC. Full variable domain (rest looked up from reference TRBV30 and TRBJ2-1): SQTIHQWPATLVQPVGSPLSLECTVEGTSNPNLYWYRQAAGRGLQLLFYSVGIGQISSEVPQNLSASRPQDRQFILSSKKLLLSDSGFYLCARAEVNEQFFGPGTRLTVL.

The chain has TRBV30 and TRBJ1-2, with D tentatively TRBD1 (5 bases). Germline values: CDR1 GTSNPN, CDR2 SVGIG (reference sequence). The CDR3 length is 12 residues. The germline V and J ends were trimmed by 1 base and 5 bases, with 8 bases remaining between them. The CDR3 loop is CAWSEAGYGYTF. In DNA form, the CDR3 reads TGTGCCTGGAGTGAGGCAGGGTATGGCTACACCTTC.

The chain carries TRBV9 and TRBJ1-1; 10 positions match TRBD1. The CDR3 covers 16 residues. The V segment lost 3 bases and the J segment 1 base; nucleotides outside the gene matches: 6. The V gene's germline CDR1 is SGDLS and CDR2 YYNGEE. CDR3 protein: CASSAVGTGANTEAFF. The CDR3 nucleotides read TGTGCCAGCAGCGCGGTAGGGACAGGGGCGAACACTGAAGCTTTCTTT.

The genes are TRBV7-9 and TRBJ1-1; 9 bases are a match to TRBD1. Trimming at V came to 6 bases and at J to 6 bases, leaving 8 bases not matched to a gene. The CDR3 runs to 14 residues. CDR1 SEHNR and CDR2 FQNEAQ come from the germline V gene (reference sequence). In DNA, the CDR3 is TGTGCCAGCAGTCCGGACAGGGGTAACGCTGAAGCTTTCTTT. Amino acids: CASSPDRGNAEAFF.

This clone was picked up a small number of times. The chain carries TRBV28 and TRBJ1-2; the match to TRBD1 covers 7 bases. J gave up 4 bases and V 6 bases, and 8 bases lay outside the gene matches. The CDR3 length is 14 residues. CDR1 is MDHEN, CDR2 SYDVKM, per germline. This CDR3 reads CASRSGQAAYGYTF. In DNA form, the CDR3 reads TGTGCCAGCAGGTCAGGACAGGCCGCCTATGGCTACACCTTC.

This rearrangement joins TRBV21-1 to TRBJ1-2; the tabulated D call, TRBD1, remains unverified against the DNA. TRBV21-1 is assigned pseudogene status. This CDR3 region has 15 residues. The CDR3 here is CASSKDDRGNYGYTF. CDR3 nucleotides: TGTGCCAGCAGCAAAGACGACAGGGGGAACTATGGCTACACCTTC.

The genes are TRBV15 and TRBJ2-2; D perhaps matches TRBD2 (6 bases). Germline V CDR1 and CDR2: LNHNV, YYDKDF (reference sequence). Trimming stripped 1 base from V and 6 bases from J, with 12 bases between. The CDR3 contains 15 residues. For the CDR3, the DNA is TGTGCCACCAGCAGAGTACCGGGAGTTTCCGGGGAGCTGTTTTTT. It specifies CATSRVPGVSGELFF. Complete variable domain (other parts from reference TRBV15 and TRBJ2-2): DAMVIQNPRYQVTQFGKPVTLSCSQTLNHNVMYWYQQKSSQAPKLLFHYYDKDFNNEADTPDNFQSRRPNTSFCFLDIRSPGLGDTAMYLCATSRVPGVSGELFFGEGSRLTVL.

The chain links TRBV7-2 to TRBJ2-1, with a weak D call TRBD2 (5 bases). Germline loops: CDR1 SGHTA, CDR2 FQGNSA. Trimming removed 1 base from V and 9 bases from J, with 10 bases in between. The CDR3 covers 13 residues. As DNA, the CDR3 is TGTGCCAGCAGCTTAGGGCCGGGAACTGAGCAGTTCTTC. This sequence encodes CASSLGPGTEQFF. Variable domain in full (rest from reference TRBV7-2 and TRBJ2-1): GAGVSQSPSNKVTEKGKDVELRCDPISGHTALYWYRQSLGQGLEFLIYFQGNSAPDKSGLPSDRFSAERTGGSVSTLTIQRTQQEDSAVYLCASSLGPGTEQFFGPGTRLTVL.

V and J are TRBV7-2 and TRBJ2-5, with a tentative D call TRBD2 (5 bases). The V end was cut by 4 bases, the J end by 5 bases, with 14 bases between. Germline V gene sequence: CDR1 SGHTA, CDR2 FQGNSA. The CDR3 has 14 amino acids. The CDR3 region has the DNA TGTGCCAGCAGCTCCGCACTAGGACGGGAGACCCAGTACTTC. It encodes CASSSALGRETQYF.

The rearrangement uses TRBV6-6 and TRBJ1-2; no firm D call. CDR1 and CDR2 (germline): MNHNY, SVGAGI (reference sequence). Trimming shortened V by 5 bases and J by 6 bases, and 16 bases separated the two germline ends. The CDR3 extends over 14 amino acids. The CDR3 protein is CASSRSRGLDGYTF. In DNA form, the CDR3 reads TGTGCCAGCAGTCGTTCTCGGGGATTAGATGGCTACACCTTC.

This chain uses TRBV5-6 with TRBJ1-2; D is unresolved. The CDR3 consists of 15 residues. V was cut by 2 bases and J by 4 bases, with 15 bases left in between. From germline, CDR1 is SGHDT and CDR2 YYEEEE. CDR3 DNA sequence: TGTGCCAGCAGCTTAAGAGGTGTAAGGATCTATGGCTACACCTTC. Its protein is CASSLRGVRIYGYTF. Full variable domain (rest looked up from reference TRBV5-6 and TRBJ1-2): DAGVTQSPTHLIKTRGQQVTLRCSPKSGHDTVSWYQQALGQGPQFIFQYYEEEERQRGNFPDRFSGHQFPNYSSELNVNALLLGDSALYLCASSLRGVRIYGYTFGSGTRLTVV.

V is TRBV5-1 and J is TRBJ2-1; 7 nucleotides align to TRBD2. In germline, CDR1 is SGHRS, CDR2 YFSETQ. The CDR3 is 14 amino acids. Trimming at V came to 4 bases and at J to 5 bases, leaving 6 bases not matched to a gene. DNA for the CDR3: TGCGCCAGCAGCGGGACTAACAAAAACAATGAGCAGTTCTTC. Translated, it gives CASSGTNKNNEQFF.

J is TRBJ1-1 and V is TRBV10-3, with TRBD1 matching 10 bases. V shed 4 bases and J 5 bases; nucleotides not matched to a gene: 10. The CDR3 is 16 amino acids. The germline gives CDR1 ENHRY, CDR2 SYGVKD. CDR3 DNA: TGTGCCATCAGTGGAAGAGGGACAGGGGCGGGGACTGAAGCTTTCTTT. Encoded protein: CAISGRGTGAGTEAFF.

The chain recombines TRBV6-4 with TRBJ2-1; tentative D call: TRBD2 (6 bases). The CDR3 runs 15 residues. Germline V CDR1 and CDR2: MRHNA, SNTAGT. Trimming left V 0 bases short and J 6 bases short, with 12 bases between. The CDR3 DNA reads TGTGCCAGCAGTGACTCCGGGACTCCCCGCAATGAGCAGTTCTTC. This translates into CASSDSGTPRNEQFF.

V and J are TRBV23-1 and TRBJ2-6, with 9 bases fitting TRBD1. TRBV23-1 is assigned to the ORF class and has an uncertain function. The CDR3 totals 18 residues. Germline trimming cut 0 bases from V and 3 bases from J; bases unmatched to any gene: 6. This CDR3 is CASSQSGTGPFGANVLTF. The CDR3 nucleotides are TGCGCCAGCAGTCAATCCGGGACAGGGCCGTTTGGGGCCAACGTCCTGACTTTC.

J is TRBJ1-5 and V is TRBV28; the match to TRBD1 covers 7 bases. The germline CDR1 and CDR2 sequences are MDHEN and SYDVKM. The V segment lost 6 bases and the J segment 2 bases; nucleotides outside the gene matches: 13. The CDR3 is made up of 17 amino acids. The CDR3 here is CASSSNRGLEGNQPQHF. DNA for the CDR3: TGTGCCAGCAGCAGTAATAGGGGGCTGGAGGGCAATCAGCCCCAGCATTTT.

The chain recombines TRBV6-4 with TRBJ2-1; TRBD2 might be the D (6 bases). Germline lookup yields CDR1 MRHNA and CDR2 SNTAGT. Trimming removed 2 bases at V and 6 bases at J, with 11 bases between. CDR3 length: 14 residues. This CDR3 reads CASSDGDWTNEQFF. The CDR3 DNA sequence: TGTGCCAGCAGTGACGGGGACTGGACCAATGAGCAGTTCTTC.

The J gene is TRBJ2-2, the V gene TRBV5-1; 8 bases fit TRBD1. Germline lookup yields CDR1 SGHRS and CDR2 YFSETQ. Trimming cost V 6 bases and J 1 base; bases outside gene matches: 11. CDR3 size: 17 residues. The CDR3 spells CASIQTAGTGNTGELFF. In DNA, the CDR3 is TGCGCCAGCATTCAGACGGCCGGGACAGGGAACACCGGGGAGCTGTTTTTT. Together with reference TRBV5-1 and TRBJ2-2, the CDR3 gives the full variable domain: KAGVTQTPRYLIKTRGQQVTLSCSPISGHRSVSWYQQTPGQGLQFLFEYFSETQRNKGNFPGRFSGRQFSNSRSEMNVSTLELGDSALYLCASIQTAGTGNTGELFFGEGSRLTVL.

This chain uses TRBV12-5 with TRBJ2-1; no clear D. Per the germline V gene, CDR1 is LGHNT and CDR2 is FRNRAP. The CDR3 extends over 14 amino acids. The germline V and J ends were trimmed by 7 bases and 0 bases, with 10 bases remaining between them. CDR3 protein: CASAPVSSYNEQFF. Here the CDR3 DNA reads TGTGCTAGTGCCCCCGTTAGCTCCTACAATGAGCAGTTCTTC.

The V and J genes are TRBV6-5 and TRBJ1-2, with 8 bases identical to TRBD1. Trimming cost V 4 bases and J 5 bases; bases outside gene matches: 6. This CDR3 is 14 amino acids long. Looked up from germline, CDR1 is MNHEY and CDR2 is SVGAGI. The CDR3 sequence: CASSLPGQGYGYTF. The CDR3 nucleotides are TGTGCCAGCAGTTTGCCCGGACAGGGTTATGGCTACACCTTC.

This clone appeared a few times. This sequence joins TRBV2 and TRBJ1-4; D is possibly TRBD1 (6 bases). The germline V gene has CDR1 SNHLY and CDR2 FYNNEI. CDR3 length: 12 amino acids. V lost 8 bases and J lost 7, with 11 bases in between. The CDR3: CASGIRGEKLFF. For the CDR3, the DNA is TGTGCCAGCGGGATCAGGGGTGAAAAACTGTTTTTT.

This chain joins TRBV19 and TRBJ1-1, with D perhaps TRBD1 (6 bases). Germline CDR1 is LNHDA and CDR2 is SQIVND (reference sequence). V was pared by 8 bases and J by 4 bases, with 17 bases between. The CDR3 has 14 residues. CDR3 loop: CASGPPTGFTEAFF. The CDR3 nucleotides are TGTGCCAGTGGGCCCCCCACAGGGTTCACTGAAGCTTTCTTT.

This chain joins TRBV19 and TRBJ2-1; 7 bases are a match to TRBD1. CDR3 length: 14 residues. Looked up from germline, CDR1 is LNHDA and CDR2 is SQIVND (reference sequence). J lost 8 bases, V lost 3 bases, and 7 bases had no gene match. CDR3: CASSMAYDRDEQFF. The DNA for the CDR3 is TGTGCCAGTAGTATGGCTTATGACAGGGATGAGCAGTTCTTC.

The J gene is TRBJ1-1, the V gene TRBV2; tentative D call: TRBD1 (6 bases). Germline V CDR1 and CDR2: SNHLY, FYNNEI. There are 13 residues in the CDR3. The V end lost 8 bases, the J end lost 0 bases, and 10 bases lay between the germline ends. The CDR3 here is CASQDRLNTEAFF. CDR3 bases: TGTGCCAGCCAGGACAGACTGAACACTGAAGCTTTCTTT.

The CDR3 spells CASSIGVYEQYF. CDR3 bases: TGTGCCAGCAGCATAGGCGTTTACGAGCAGTACTTC. The chain links TRBV7-9 to TRBJ2-7; D is uncertain. The CDR3 loop spans 12 amino acids. Deletions cut 5 bases from V and 4 bases from J, with 9 bases between. CDR1 is SEHNR, CDR2 FQNEAQ, per germline (reference sequence).